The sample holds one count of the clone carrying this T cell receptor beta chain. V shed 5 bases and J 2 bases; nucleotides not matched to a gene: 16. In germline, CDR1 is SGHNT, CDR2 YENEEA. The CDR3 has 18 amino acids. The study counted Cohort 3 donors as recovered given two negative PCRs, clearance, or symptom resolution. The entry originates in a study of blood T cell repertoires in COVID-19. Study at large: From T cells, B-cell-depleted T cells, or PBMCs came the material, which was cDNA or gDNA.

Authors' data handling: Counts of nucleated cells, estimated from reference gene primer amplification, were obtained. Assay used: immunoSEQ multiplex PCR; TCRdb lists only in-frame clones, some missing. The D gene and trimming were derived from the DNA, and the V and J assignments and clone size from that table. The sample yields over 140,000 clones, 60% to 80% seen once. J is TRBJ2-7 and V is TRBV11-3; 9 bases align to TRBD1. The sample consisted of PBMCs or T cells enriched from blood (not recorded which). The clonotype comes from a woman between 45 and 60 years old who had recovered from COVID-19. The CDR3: CASSRAIQQGATTYEQYF. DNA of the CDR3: TGTGCCAGCAGCCGCGCTATTCAACAGGGGGCGACTACCTACGAGCAGTACTTC.